The clone carrying this T cell receptor (beta chain) has more than one count but fewer than ten. Trimming cost V 2 bases and J 0 bases, with 8 bases left between them. Germline-derived CDR1 and CDR2 are ENHRY and SYGVKD. This CDR3 has 15 amino acids. Each CDR3 protein gets one entry after TCRdb re-called the RT-PCR reads with MiXCR. Of 500,000 to 650,000 distinct CDR3 sequences in the sample, roughly 8.2% were seen once. These data come from a study of response to subunit inactivated influenza vaccine. The TCR comes from a man aged 45 to 75 who received an inactivated influenza vaccine. The chain has TRBV10-3 and TRBJ1-5; D is possibly TRBD1 (6 bases). The sample consisted of PBMCs from blood, taken roughly 24 months after vaccination. The CDR3 protein is CAISEGGLSNQPQHF. CDR3 nucleotide sequence: TGTGCCATCAGTGAGGGGGGGCTTAGCAATCAGCCCCAGCATTTT.